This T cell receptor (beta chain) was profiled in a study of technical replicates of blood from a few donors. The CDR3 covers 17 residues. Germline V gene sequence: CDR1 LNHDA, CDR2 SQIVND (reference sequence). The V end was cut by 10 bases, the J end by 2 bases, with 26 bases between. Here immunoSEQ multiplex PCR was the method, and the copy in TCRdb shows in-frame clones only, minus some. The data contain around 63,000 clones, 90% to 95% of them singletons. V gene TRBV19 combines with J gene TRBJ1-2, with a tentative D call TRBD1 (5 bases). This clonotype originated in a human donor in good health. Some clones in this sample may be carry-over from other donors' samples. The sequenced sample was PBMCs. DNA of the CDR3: TGTGCCACCTCCCGGTCGGCAGGGCCGTCCCAAAACTATGGCTACACCTTC. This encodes CATSRSAGPSQNYGYTF.